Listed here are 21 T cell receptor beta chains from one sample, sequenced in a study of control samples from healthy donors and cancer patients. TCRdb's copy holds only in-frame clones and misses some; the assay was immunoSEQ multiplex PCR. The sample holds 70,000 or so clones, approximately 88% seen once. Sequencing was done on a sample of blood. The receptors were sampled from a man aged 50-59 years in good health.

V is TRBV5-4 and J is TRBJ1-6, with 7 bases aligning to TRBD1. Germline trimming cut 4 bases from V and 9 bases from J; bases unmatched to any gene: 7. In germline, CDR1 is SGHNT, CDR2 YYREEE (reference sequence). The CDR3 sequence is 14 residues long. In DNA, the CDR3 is TGTGCCAGCAGCCCGGGACAGTTCGTTTCACCCCTCCACTTT. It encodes CASSPGQFVSPLHF.

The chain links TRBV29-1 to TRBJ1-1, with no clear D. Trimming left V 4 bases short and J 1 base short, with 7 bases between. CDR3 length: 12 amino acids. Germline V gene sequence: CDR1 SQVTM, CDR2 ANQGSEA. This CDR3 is CSVGAQNTEAFF. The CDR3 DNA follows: TGCAGCGTTGGGGCCCAGAACACTGAAGCTTTCTTT.

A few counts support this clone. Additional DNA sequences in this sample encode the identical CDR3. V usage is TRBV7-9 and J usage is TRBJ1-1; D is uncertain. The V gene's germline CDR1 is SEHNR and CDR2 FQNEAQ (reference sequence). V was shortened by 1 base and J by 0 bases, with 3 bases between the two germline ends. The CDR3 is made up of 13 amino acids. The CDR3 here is CASSLDMNTEAFF. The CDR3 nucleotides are TGTGCCAGCAGCTTAGACATGAACACTGAAGCTTTCTTT.

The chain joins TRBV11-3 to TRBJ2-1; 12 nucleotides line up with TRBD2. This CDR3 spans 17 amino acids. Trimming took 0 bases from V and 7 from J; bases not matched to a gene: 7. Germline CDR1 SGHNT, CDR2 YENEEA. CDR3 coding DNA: TGTGCCAGCAGCTTAGATCGACTAGCGGGAGTCATGAATGAGCAGTTCTTC. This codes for CASSLDRLAGVMNEQFF. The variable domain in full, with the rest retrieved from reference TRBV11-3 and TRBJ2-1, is EAGVVQSPRYKIIEKKQPVAFWCNPISGHNTLYWYLQNLGQGPELLIRYENEEAVDDSQLPKDRFSAERLKGVDSTLKIQPAELGDSAVYLCASSLDRLAGVMNEQFFGPGTRLTVL.

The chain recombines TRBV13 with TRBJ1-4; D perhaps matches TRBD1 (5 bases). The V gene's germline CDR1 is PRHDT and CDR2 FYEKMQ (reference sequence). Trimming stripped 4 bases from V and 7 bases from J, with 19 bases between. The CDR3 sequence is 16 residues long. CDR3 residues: CASSSLWDHKGEKLFF. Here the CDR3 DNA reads TGTGCCAGCAGCTCCCTCTGGGACCACAAGGGTGAAAAACTGTTTTTT.

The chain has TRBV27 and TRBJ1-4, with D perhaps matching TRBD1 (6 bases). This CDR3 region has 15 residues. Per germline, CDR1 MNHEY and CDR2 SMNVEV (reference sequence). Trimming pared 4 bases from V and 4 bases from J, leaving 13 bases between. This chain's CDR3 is CASSSQGAYNEKLFF. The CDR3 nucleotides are TGTGCCAGCAGTTCACAGGGCGCTTATAATGAAAAACTGTTTTTT. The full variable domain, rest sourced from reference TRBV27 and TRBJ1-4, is EAQVTQNPRYLITVTGKKLTVTCSQNMNHEYMSWYRQDPGLGLRQIYYSMNVEVTDKGDVPEGYKVSRKEKRNFPLILESPSPNQTSLYFCASSSQGAYNEKLFFGSGTQLSVL.

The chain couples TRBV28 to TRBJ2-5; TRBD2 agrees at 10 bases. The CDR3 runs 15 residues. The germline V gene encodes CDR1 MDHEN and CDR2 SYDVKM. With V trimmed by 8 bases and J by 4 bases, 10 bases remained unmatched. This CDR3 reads CASGTSVRGLETQYF. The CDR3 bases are TGTGCCAGCGGGACTAGCGTAAGAGGCTTAGAGACCCAGTACTTC.

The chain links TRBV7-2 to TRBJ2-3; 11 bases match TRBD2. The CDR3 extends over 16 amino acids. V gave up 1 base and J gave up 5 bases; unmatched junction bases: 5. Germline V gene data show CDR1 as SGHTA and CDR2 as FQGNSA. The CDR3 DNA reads TGTGCCAGCAGCTTAGAGTCTAGCGGGAGGTTAGATACGCAGTATTTT. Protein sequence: CASSLESSGRLDTQYF.

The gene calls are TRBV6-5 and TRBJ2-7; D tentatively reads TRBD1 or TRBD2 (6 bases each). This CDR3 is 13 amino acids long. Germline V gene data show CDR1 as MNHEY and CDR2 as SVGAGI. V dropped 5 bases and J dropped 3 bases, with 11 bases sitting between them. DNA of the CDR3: TGTGCCAGCAGTCGGGGGCCCGGCTACGAGCAGTACTTC. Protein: CASSRGPGYEQYF.

As DNA, the CDR3 is TGTGCCAGCAGGGATGTAGCGGGAGCGCAAGAGACCCAGTACTTC. Residues: CASRDVAGAQETQYF. This chain joins TRBV6-5 and TRBJ2-5, with 9 bases lining up with TRBD2. The CDR3 spans 15 residues. Germline V gives CDR1 MNHEY, CDR2 SVGAGI. The V gene end was trimmed by 6 bases and the J gene end by 2 bases; junction bases not matched to a gene: 7.

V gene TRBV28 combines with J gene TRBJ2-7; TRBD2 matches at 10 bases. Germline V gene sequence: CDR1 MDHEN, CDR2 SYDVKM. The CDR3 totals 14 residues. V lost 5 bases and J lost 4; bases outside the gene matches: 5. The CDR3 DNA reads TGTGCCAGCAGTGTTAGCGGGAGGATGTACGAGCAGTACTTC. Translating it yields CASSVSGRMYEQYF. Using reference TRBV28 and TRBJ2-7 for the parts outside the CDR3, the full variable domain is DVKVTQSSRYLVKRTGEKVFLECVQDMDHENMFWYRQDPGLGLRLIYFSYDVKMKEKGDIPEGYSVSREKKERFSLILESASTNQTSMYLCASSVSGRMYEQYFGPGTRLTVT.

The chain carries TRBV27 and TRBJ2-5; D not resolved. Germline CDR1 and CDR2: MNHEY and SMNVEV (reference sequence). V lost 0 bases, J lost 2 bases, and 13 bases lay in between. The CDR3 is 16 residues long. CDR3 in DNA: TGTGCCAGCAGTTTATCCCACAGTACTCCACAAGAGACCCAGTACTTC. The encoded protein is CASSLSHSTPQETQYF.

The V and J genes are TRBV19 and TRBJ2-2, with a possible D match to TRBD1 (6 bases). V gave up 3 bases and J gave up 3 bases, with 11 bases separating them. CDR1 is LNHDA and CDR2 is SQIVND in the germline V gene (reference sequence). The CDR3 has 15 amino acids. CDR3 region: CASSMRRGDTGELFF. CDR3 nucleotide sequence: TGTGCCAGTAGTATGCGCAGGGGCGACACCGGGGAGCTGTTTTTT.

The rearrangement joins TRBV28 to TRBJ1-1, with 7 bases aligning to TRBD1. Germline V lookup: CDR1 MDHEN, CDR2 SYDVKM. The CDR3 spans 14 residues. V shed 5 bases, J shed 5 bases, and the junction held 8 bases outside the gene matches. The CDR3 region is CASSKPTGVTEAFF. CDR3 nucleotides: TGTGCCAGCAGTAAGCCTACAGGGGTTACTGAAGCTTTCTTT.

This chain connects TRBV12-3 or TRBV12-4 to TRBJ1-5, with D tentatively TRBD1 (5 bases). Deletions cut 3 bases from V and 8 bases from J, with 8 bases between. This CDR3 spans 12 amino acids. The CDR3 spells CASSFGGEPQHF. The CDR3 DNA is TGTGCCAGCAGTTTTGGGGGTGAGCCCCAGCATTTT.

CDR3 amino acids: CASSAGQLTLHPGEQFF. The DNA of the CDR3 is TGTGCCAGCAGTGCAGGACAGCTAACCTTGCACCCGGGAGAGCAGTTCTTC. This sequence joins TRBV6-2 or TRBV6-3 and TRBJ2-1, with D perhaps matching TRBD1 (6 bases). V dropped 5 bases and J dropped 10 bases, with 27 bases sitting between them. This CDR3 has 17 amino acids. The germline CDR1 and CDR2 sequences are MNHEY and SVGEGT.

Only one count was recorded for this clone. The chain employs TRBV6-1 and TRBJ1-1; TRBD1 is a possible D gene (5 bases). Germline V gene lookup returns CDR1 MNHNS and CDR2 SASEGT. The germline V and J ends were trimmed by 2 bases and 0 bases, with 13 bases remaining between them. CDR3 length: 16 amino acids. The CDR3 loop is CASSELGTALNTEAFF. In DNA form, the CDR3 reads TGTGCCAGCAGTGAACTAGGGACGGCGCTGAACACTGAAGCTTTCTTT.

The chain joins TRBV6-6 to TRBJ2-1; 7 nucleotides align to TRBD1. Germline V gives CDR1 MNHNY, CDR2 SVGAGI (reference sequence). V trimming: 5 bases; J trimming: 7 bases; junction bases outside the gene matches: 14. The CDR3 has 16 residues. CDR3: CASSKRDRTPPNEQFF. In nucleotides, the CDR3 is TGTGCCAGCAGTAAGAGGGACAGAACTCCCCCTAATGAGCAGTTCTTC.

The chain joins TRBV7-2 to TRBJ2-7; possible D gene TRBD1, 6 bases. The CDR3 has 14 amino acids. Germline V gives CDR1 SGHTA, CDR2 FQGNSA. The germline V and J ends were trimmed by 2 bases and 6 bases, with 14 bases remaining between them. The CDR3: CASSLKATGREQYF. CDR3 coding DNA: TGTGCCAGCAGCTTAAAAGCCACAGGGCGCGAGCAGTACTTC.

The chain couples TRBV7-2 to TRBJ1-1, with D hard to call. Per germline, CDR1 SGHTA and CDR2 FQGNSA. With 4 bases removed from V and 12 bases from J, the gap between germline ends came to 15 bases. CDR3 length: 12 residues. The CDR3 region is CASSSNPPTPFF. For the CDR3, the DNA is TGTGCCAGCAGCTCCAACCCCCCTACCCCTTTCTTT.

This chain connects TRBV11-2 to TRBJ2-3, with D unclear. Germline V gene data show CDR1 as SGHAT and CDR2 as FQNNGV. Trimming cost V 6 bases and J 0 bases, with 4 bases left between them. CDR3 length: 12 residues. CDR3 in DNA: TGTGCCAGCAGTTTGAGCACAGATACGCAGTATTTT. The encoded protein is CASSLSTDTQYF.